This T cell receptor beta chain comes out of a study of tumor-infiltrating lymphocytes in primary liver carcinoma. The CDR3 runs 16 residues. Looked up from germline, CDR1 is MGHRA and CDR2 is YSYEKL. Turning to this clonotype: Since a much larger clone is just one base distant, this may be a read error.

cDNA specific to TCR beta was made from approximately 0.55 ug of total RNA, with a constant-region primer employed for priming. Each TCR beta library was derived from three nested multiplex PCR rounds that employed slightly modified ARM-PCR. The first two PCR rounds, roughly 10 cycles each, used TRBV1-TRBV30 forward primers and a C-beta reverse primer. TCRdb reanalysed the multiplex PCR reads using MiXCR and keeps one entry per CDR3 protein. The data hold 310,000 or so distinct CDR3 sequences, with less than 75% observed a single time. Germline DNA was also extracted, and blood RNA was taken from unsorted whole blood.

The clonotype was recovered from a man between 35 and 55 years old with primary liver carcinoma and hepatitis B virus infection. The gene calls are TRBV4-1 and TRBJ2-3; no definite D call. The sample consisted of peripheral blood. The CDR3 sequence is CASGQAPVRGTDTQYF. In DNA, the CDR3 is TGCGCCAGCGGCCAAGCCCCAGTTAGGGGCACAGATACGCAGTATTTT.